The 17 T cell receptor beta chains presented below share a single source sample, sequenced in a study of vaccination and CD4 T cells after COVID-19. Treatment described: approximately nine-day PBMC culture with coronavirus spike peptide pools or control peptides (ViraFEST assay). CD4+ T cells that had been cultured provided DNA sequenced with the Oncomine TCR Beta short-read assay. Via MiXCR, TCRdb re-called the PCR reads, giving one row per CDR3 protein. Of over 10,000 distinct CDR3 sequences in the sample, around 67% were seen once. These TCRs' antigens remain unknown. The source material was CD4+ T cells from blood, cultured in vitro. The receptors derive from a human donor who had recovered from COVID-19.

This clonotype was detected a few times. V usage is TRBV11-2 and J usage is TRBJ1-2, with TRBD1 as a possible D gene (6 bases). CDR1 and CDR2 (germline): SGHAT, FQNNGV. The CDR3 has 14 residues. The germline V and J ends were trimmed by 5 bases and 3 bases, with 13 bases remaining between them. CDR3 sequence reads: CASSQLKGDYGYTF. The CDR3 region has the DNA TGTGCCAGCAGCCAACTTAAGGGGGACTATGGCTACACCTTC.

As to this clonotype: Germline is not matched at one junction end, which may reflect a read error. The rearrangement links TRBV7-7 to TRBJ2-1; D is perhaps TRBD1 (5 bases). CDR1 and CDR2 (germline): SSHAT, FNYEAQ (reference sequence). This CDR3 has 14 amino acids. CDR3: CASSLATKGYEQFF. Here the CDR3 DNA reads TGTGCTAGCAGCCTTGCAACGAAGGGGTATGAGCAGTTCTTC.

The V and J genes are TRBV18 and TRBJ2-6; D call uncertain. The CDR3 has 15 amino acids. CDR1 and CDR2 (germline): KGHSH, LQKENI. V lost 1 base and J 1 base, leaving 5 bases between the germline ends. DNA for the CDR3: TGTGCCAGCTCACCACAGGGATCTGGGGCCAACGTCCTGACTTTC. It specifies CASSPQGSGANVLTF.

The sample holds one count of this clonotype. The gene calls are TRBV6-1 and TRBJ1-5; maybe TRBD1 (6 bases). Germline-derived CDR1 and CDR2 are MNHNS and SASEGT. The CDR3 contains 12 residues. Trimming took off 8 bases at V and 9 bases at J, with 14 bases between the two ends. In DNA form, the CDR3 reads TGTGCCAGCTGCCACAGGGAGGGGCCCCAGCATTTT. This gives the protein CASCHREGPQHF.

This sequence joins TRBV4-3 and TRBJ1-6, with TRBD1 as a possible D gene (6 bases). The V gene's germline CDR1 is LGHNA and CDR2 YSLEER. V was shortened by 0 bases and J by 7 bases, with 10 bases between the two germline ends. CDR3 length equals 15 residues. The CDR3 spells CASSQEPGVNSPLHF. The DNA of the CDR3 is TGCGCCAGCAGCCAAGAACCAGGGGTGAATTCACCCCTCCACTTT.

This clonotype came up a few times. This chain links TRBV11-3 with TRBJ1-1; a weak D match, TRBD1 (5 bases). Trimming removed 6 bases from V and 4 bases from J, with 15 bases in between. Per the germline V gene, CDR1 is SGHNT and CDR2 is YENEEA. This CDR3 comprises 14 residues. CDR3 region: CASRSGSMSTEAFF. CDR3 nucleotide sequence: TGTGCCAGCAGATCAGGGAGTATGAGCACTGAAGCTTTCTTT.

The V call is TRBV20-1, the J call TRBJ1-1; no clear D gene. With 5 bases removed from V and 1 base from J, the gap between germline ends came to 8 bases. CDR1 DFQATT and CDR2 SNEGSKA come from the germline V gene (reference sequence). This CDR3 comprises 12 residues. CDR3 amino acids: CSASPGNTEAFF. CDR3 nucleotides: TGCAGTGCTTCCCCGGGGAACACTGAAGCTTTCTTT.

This clonotype occurred once. The rearrangement links TRBV20-1 to TRBJ1-4; TRBD1 is a possible D gene (6 bases). Per the germline V gene, CDR1 is DFQATT and CDR2 is SNEGSKA (reference sequence). The CDR3 sequence is 14 residues long. V lost 6 bases and J lost 6, with 17 bases in between. The CDR3 region has the DNA TGCAGTGCCAACTTAGTACAGGGTGATGAAAAACTGTTTTTT. This translates into CSANLVQGDEKLFF.

Judged by abundance, this clonotype is medium-sized. The J gene is TRBJ1-2, the V gene TRBV6-2 or TRBV6-3; D might be TRBD1 (5 bases). The germline V gene encodes CDR1 MNHEY and CDR2 SVGEGT. V lost 2 bases and J lost 3, with 13 bases in between. This CDR3 has 15 residues. The CDR3 bases are TGTGCCAGCAGTTACCCCGGGACGGCTCACTATGGCTACACCTTC. Amino acid sequence: CASSYPGTAHYGYTF.

The chain recombines TRBV27 with TRBJ1-4; D perhaps matches TRBD1 (5 bases). Germline CDR1 and CDR2: MNHEY and SMNVEV (reference sequence). V shed 4 bases and J shed 3 bases, with 9 bases lying between them. The CDR3 covers 14 residues. DNA of the CDR3: TGTGCCAGCAGTTGGGGGACCTCTAATGAAAAACTGTTTTTT. Its translation is CASSWGTSNEKLFF.

J is TRBJ2-5 and V is TRBV6-2 or TRBV6-3; a possible D gene is TRBD2 (6 bases). The CDR3 is made up of 14 amino acids. Germline CDR1 MNHEY, CDR2 SVGEGT. V gave up 6 bases and J gave up 2 bases, with 13 bases separating them. The CDR3 coding sequence is TGTGCCAGCAGACGCGGGAACCTACAAGAGACCCAGTACTTC. Translation: CASRRGNLQETQYF.

The chain carries TRBV20-1 and TRBJ1-2; D is uncertain. Germline loops: CDR1 DFQATT, CDR2 SNEGSKA (reference sequence). Trimming left V 3 bases short and J 3 bases short, with 14 bases between. CDR3 length: 14 amino acids. This chain's CDR3 is CSARSFFWHYGYTF. The CDR3 DNA sequence: TGCAGTGCTAGGAGCTTCTTCTGGCACTATGGCTACACCTTC.

CDR3 nucleotides: TGTGCCAGCAGCATACACCAGAACACTGAAGCTTTCTTT. Amino acid sequence: CASSIHQNTEAFF. The V gene is TRBV7-2, the J gene TRBJ1-1; D is ambiguous. The V end lost 5 bases, the J end lost 1 base, and 8 bases lay between the germline ends. Germline V lookup: CDR1 SGHTA, CDR2 FQGNSA. The length of the CDR3 is 13 residues.

This clonotype came up once. This sequence joins TRBV20-1 and TRBJ1-1, with D tentatively TRBD1 (6 bases). V lost 3 bases, J lost 6 bases, and 14 bases lay in between. The CDR3 spans 13 residues. In germline, CDR1 is DFQATT, CDR2 SNEGSKA (reference sequence). CDR3 amino acids: CSASSRGAAEAFF. The CDR3, as DNA: TGCAGTGCTAGCTCAAGGGGGGCGGCTGAAGCTTTCTTT.

The V gene is TRBV7-2, the J gene TRBJ2-1; 9 bases map to TRBD2. V was pared by 0 bases and J by 2 bases, with 11 bases of the junction left unmatched. Germline V gives CDR1 SGHTA, CDR2 FQGNSA. The CDR3 consists of 19 residues. CDR3 in DNA: TGTGCCAGCAGCTTAGCCCGGACTAGCGTCAGAAAACCCTACAATGAGCAGTTCTTC. As protein: CASSLARTSVRKPYNEQFF.

This clonotype was seen once. The rearrangement links TRBV20-1 to TRBJ2-1; the match to TRBD2 covers 11 bases. The CDR3 consists of 15 residues. With 2 bases clipped from V and 9 bases from J, the junction kept 9 bases outside the gene matches. CDR1 is DFQATT and CDR2 is SNEGSKA in the germline V gene (reference sequence). The DNA of the CDR3 is TGCAGTGCTAGAATCCCCGGACTAGCGGGTAGTGAGCAGTTCTTC. This translates into CSARIPGLAGSEQFF.

V usage is TRBV11-3 and J usage is TRBJ2-1; D gene uncertain. The CDR3 has 11 amino acids. The V gene's germline CDR1 is SGHNT and CDR2 YENEEA. Trimming left V 3 bases short and J 9 bases short, with 6 bases between. Here the CDR3 DNA reads TGTGCCAGCAGCTTGGCAGCTGAGCAGTTCTTC. This gives the protein CASSLAAEQFF.